What follows are 10 T cell receptor beta chains derived from one specimen sequenced in a study of shared clonotypes between healthy human individuals. Profiling relied on immunoSEQ multiplex PCR, and the TCRdb table lists in-frame clones only, not all of them. This table has fewer than 3 million clones, less than 95% appearing once. The sequencing input was naive CD4+ T cells from PBMCs. Indicated subset: CD45RA+ positively selected. The receptors derive from a man aged 18 to 29 in good health. Some clones in this sample may be carry-over from other donors' samples.

This chain connects TRBV9 to TRBJ2-5; 7 bases fit TRBD2. With V trimmed by 5 bases and J by 3 bases, 10 bases remained unmatched. Germline-derived CDR1 and CDR2 are SGDLS and YYNGEE. The CDR3 spans 15 residues. For the CDR3, the DNA is TGTGCCAGCAGTCACGGGGAGGGTAGGGAAGAGACCCAGTACTTC. Translation: CASSHGEGREETQYF.

This chain uses TRBV29-1 with TRBJ1-2; D call uncertain. Germline CDR1 and CDR2: SQVTM and ANQGSEA. The CDR3 is made up of 14 amino acids. V gave up 0 bases and J gave up 4 bases, with 12 bases separating them. Written as DNA, the CDR3 is TGCAGCGTTGAAGAAGATGAAGGAATCTATGGCTACACCTTC. It specifies CSVEEDEGIYGYTF. Full variable domain (missing parts from reference TRBV29-1 and TRBJ1-2): SAVISQKPSRDICQRGTSLTIQCQVDSQVTMMFWYRQQPGQSLTLIATANQGSEATYESGFVIDKFPISRPNLTFSTLTVSNMSPEDSSIYLCSVEEDEGIYGYTFGSGTRLTVV.

The rearrangement uses TRBV11-2 and TRBJ2-4; D tentatively reads TRBD1 or TRBD2 (5 bases each). Germline lookup yields CDR1 SGHAT and CDR2 FQNNGV. The V gene lost 4 bases and the J gene lost 2 bases, with 6 bases spanning the gap. The CDR3 length is 13 residues. This chain's CDR3 is CASSWGTKNIQYF. CDR3 sequence (DNA): TGTGCCAGCAGCTGGGGGACCAAAAACATTCAGTACTTC.

The J gene is TRBJ2-7, the V gene TRBV4-2; D is possibly TRBD2 (5 bases). Per germline, CDR1 LGHNA and CDR2 YNFKEQ. This CDR3 comprises 16 residues. Trimming shortened V by 0 bases and J by 3 bases, and 15 bases separated the two germline ends. CDR3 sequence reads: CASSQDVTRDYYEQYF. The CDR3 DNA reads as TGTGCCAGCAGCCAAGACGTCACACGGGATTACTACGAGCAGTACTTC.

The chain couples TRBV28 to TRBJ2-1, with D hard to call. This CDR3 spans 12 amino acids. V was cut by 2 bases and J by 8 bases, with 7 bases left in between. Germline CDR1 reads MDHEN; CDR2 reads SYDVKM. The CDR3 protein is CASSLLDHEQFF. The DNA for the CDR3 is TGTGCCAGCAGTTTACTAGACCATGAGCAGTTCTTC.

The CDR3 DNA reads TGTGCCAGCAGCGGACACAGGTTGCCTCGGGACGAGCAGTACTTC. This gives the protein CASSGHRLPRDEQYF. The chain carries TRBV7-8 and TRBJ2-7, with TRBD1 as a possible D gene (5 bases). This CDR3 comprises 15 residues. Germline-derived CDR1 and CDR2 are SGHVS and FQNEAQ. Trimming removed 5 bases from V and 5 bases from J, with 19 bases in between.

The chain is built from TRBV2 and TRBJ2-1; no firm D call. CDR1 SNHLY and CDR2 FYNNEI come from the germline V gene. The V and J ends lost 6 bases and 6 bases respectively, with 12 bases between them. The CDR3 totals 13 residues. CDR3 sequence reads: CASSPEWTNEQFF. In DNA, the CDR3 is TGTGCCAGCAGCCCCGAGTGGACCAATGAGCAGTTCTTC.

With regard to this clone: This same CDR3 is encoded by further DNA sequences in the sample. The V gene is TRBV6-1, the J gene TRBJ2-2; 7 bases align to TRBD1. The CDR3 covers 15 residues. The germline gives CDR1 MNHNS, CDR2 SASEGT. V lost 6 bases, J lost 0 bases, and 4 bases stayed unmatched. DNA of the CDR3: TGTGCCAGCAGAGCCGGGACAGCGAACACCGGGGAGCTGTTTTTT. Translated, it gives CASRAGTANTGELFF.

V and J are TRBV7-8 and TRBJ2-1; no clear D. Trimming removed 1 base from V and 0 bases from J, with 10 bases in between. This CDR3 has 16 residues. The germline V gene has CDR1 SGHVS and CDR2 FQNEAQ. CDR3 coding DNA: TGTGCCAGCAGCTTAGGGTACCGCGGCTCCTACAATGAGCAGTTCTTC. Translating gives CASSLGYRGSYNEQFF.

J is TRBJ1-3 and V is TRBV4-2; TRBD1 agrees at 11 bases. The J segment lost 2 bases and the V segment lost 3 bases, leaving 3 bases of the junction unmatched. Germline values: CDR1 LGHNA, CDR2 YNFKEQ. This CDR3 region has 16 residues. CDR3 DNA sequence: TGTGCCAGCAGCCAGGGACAGGGGGTAACTGGAAACACCATATATTTT. Its protein is CASSQGQGVTGNTIYF.